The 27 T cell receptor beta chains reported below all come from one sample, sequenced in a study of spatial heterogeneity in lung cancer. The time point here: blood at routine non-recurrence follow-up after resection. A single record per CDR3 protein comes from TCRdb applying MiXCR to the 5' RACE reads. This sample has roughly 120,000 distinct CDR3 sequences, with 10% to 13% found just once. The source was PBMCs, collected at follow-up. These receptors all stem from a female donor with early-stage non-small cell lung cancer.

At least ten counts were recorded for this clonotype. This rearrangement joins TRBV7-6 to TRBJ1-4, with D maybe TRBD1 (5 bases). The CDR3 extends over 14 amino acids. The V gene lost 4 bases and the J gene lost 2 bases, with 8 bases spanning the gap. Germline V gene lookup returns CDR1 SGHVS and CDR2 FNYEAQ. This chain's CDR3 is CASSSGTTNEKLFF. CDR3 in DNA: TGTGCCAGCAGCTCCGGGACCACTAATGAAAAACTGTTTTTT. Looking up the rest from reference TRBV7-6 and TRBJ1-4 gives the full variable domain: GAGVSQSPRYKVTKRGQDVALRCDPISGHVSLYWYRQALGQGPEFLTYFNYEAQQDKSGLPNDRFSAERPEGSISTLTIQRTEQRDSAMYRCASSSGTTNEKLFFGSGTQLSVL.

This CDR3 is CASSPGTSGRNEQFF. The CDR3 DNA sequence: TGTGCCAGCAGTCCGGGGACTAGCGGGAGGAATGAGCAGTTCTTC. V gene TRBV12-3 or TRBV12-4 combines with J gene TRBJ2-1; 15 bases match TRBD2. The CDR3 runs to 15 residues. Trimming at V came to 5 bases and at J to 7 bases, leaving 3 bases not matched to a gene.

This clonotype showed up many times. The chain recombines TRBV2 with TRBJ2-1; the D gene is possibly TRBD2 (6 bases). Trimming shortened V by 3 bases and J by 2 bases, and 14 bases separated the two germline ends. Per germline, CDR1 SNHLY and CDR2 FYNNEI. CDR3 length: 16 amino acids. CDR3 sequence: CASSDGGPATYNEQFF. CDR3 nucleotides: TGTGCCAGCAGTGACGGAGGGCCGGCCACCTACAATGAGCAGTTCTTC. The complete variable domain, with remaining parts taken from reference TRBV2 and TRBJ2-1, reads EPEVTQTPSHQVTQMGQEVILRCVPISNHLYFYWYRQILGQKVEFLVSFYNNEISEKSEIFDDQFSVERPDGSNFTLKIRSTKLEDSAMYFCASSDGGPATYNEQFFGPGTRLTVL.

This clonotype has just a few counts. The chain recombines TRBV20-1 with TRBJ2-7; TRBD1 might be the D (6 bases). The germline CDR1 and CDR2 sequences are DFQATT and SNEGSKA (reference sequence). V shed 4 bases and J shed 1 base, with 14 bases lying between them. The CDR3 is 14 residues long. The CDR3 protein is CSATRQDGSYEQYF. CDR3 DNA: TGCAGTGCTACCAGACAGGACGGATCCTACGAGCAGTACTTC.

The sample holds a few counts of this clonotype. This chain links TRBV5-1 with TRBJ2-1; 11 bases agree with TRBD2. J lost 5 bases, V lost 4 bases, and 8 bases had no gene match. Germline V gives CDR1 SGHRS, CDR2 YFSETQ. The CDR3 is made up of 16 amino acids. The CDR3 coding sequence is TGCGCCAGCAGCCAAACTAGCGGGGGCAAGAACAATGAGCAGTTCTTC. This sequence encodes CASSQTSGGKNNEQFF.

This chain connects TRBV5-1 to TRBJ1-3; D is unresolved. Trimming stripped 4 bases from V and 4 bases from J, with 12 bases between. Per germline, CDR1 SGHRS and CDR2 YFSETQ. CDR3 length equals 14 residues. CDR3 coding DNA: TGCGCCAGCAGCCCCATGGGTGAGGGAAACACCATATATTTT. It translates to CASSPMGEGNTIYF.

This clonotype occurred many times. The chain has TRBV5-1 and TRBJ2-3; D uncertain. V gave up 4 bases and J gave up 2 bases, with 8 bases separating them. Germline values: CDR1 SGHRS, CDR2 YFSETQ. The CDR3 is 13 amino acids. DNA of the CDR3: TGCGCCAGCAGCACCTACTTCACAGATACGCAGTATTTT. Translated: CASSTYFTDTQYF.

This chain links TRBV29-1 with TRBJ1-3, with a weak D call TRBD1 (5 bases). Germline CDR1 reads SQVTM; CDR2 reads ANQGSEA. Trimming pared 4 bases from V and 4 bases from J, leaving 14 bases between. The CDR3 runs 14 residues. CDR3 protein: CSVVEWGDGNTIYF. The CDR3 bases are TGCAGCGTTGTGGAGTGGGGGGACGGAAACACCATATATTTT.

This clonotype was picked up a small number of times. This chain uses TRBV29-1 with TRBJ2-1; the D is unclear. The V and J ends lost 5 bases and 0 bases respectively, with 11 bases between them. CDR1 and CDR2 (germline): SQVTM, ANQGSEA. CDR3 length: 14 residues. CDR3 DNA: TGCAGCGTTTCCCGGGTCAGCTCCTACAATGAGCAGTTCTTC. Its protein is CSVSRVSSYNEQFF.

The CDR3 DNA is TGTGCCAGCTCACCAGTCCAGGAGAATACGCAGTATTTT. As protein: CASSPVQENTQYF. V and J are TRBV18 and TRBJ2-3, with D uncertain. The CDR3 spans 13 residues. The ends were cut back, 2 bases at V and 7 bases at J, with 10 bases in the middle. Germline loops: CDR1 KGHSH, CDR2 LQKENI.

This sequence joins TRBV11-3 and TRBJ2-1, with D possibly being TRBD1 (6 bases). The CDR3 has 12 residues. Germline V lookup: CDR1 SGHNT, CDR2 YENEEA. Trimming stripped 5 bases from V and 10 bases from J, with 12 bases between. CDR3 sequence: CASSQQGIEQFF. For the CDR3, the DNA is TGTGCCAGCAGCCAACAGGGAATCGAGCAGTTCTTC.

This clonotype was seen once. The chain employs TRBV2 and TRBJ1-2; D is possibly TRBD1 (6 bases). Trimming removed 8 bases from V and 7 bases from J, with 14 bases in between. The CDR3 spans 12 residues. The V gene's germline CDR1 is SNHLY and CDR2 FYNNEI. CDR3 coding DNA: TGTGCCAGCTCATTACAGGGCGCTGGCTACACCTTC. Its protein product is CASSLQGAGYTF.

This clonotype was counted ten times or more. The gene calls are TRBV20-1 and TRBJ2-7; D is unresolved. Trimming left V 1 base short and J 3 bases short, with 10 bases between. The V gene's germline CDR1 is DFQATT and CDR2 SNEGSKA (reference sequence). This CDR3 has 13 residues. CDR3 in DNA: TGCAGTGCTAGAGGCCTAGACCACTACGAGCAGTACTTC. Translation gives CSARGLDHYEQYF.

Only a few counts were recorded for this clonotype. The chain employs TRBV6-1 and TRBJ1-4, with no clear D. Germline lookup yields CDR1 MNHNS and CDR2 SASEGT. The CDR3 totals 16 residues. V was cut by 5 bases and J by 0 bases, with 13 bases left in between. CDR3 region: CASSTQDSATNEKLFF. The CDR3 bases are TGTGCCAGCAGTACTCAGGACTCTGCAACTAATGAAAAACTGTTTTTT.

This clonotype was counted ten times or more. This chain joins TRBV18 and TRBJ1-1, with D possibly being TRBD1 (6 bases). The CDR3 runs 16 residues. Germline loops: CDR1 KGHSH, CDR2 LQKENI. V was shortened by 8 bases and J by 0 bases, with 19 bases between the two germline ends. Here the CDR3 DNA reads TGTGCCAGCCAACGGGGAGGGCAGGGGCTGAACACTGAAGCTTTCTTT. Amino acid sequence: CASQRGGQGLNTEAFF.

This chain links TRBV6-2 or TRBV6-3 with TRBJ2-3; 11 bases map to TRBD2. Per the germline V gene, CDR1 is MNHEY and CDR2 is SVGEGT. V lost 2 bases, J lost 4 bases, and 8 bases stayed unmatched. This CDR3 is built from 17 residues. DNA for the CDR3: TGTGCCAGCAGTTACGAACTAGCGGGAGTCGGCGCAGATACGCAGTATTTT. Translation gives CASSYELAGVGADTQYF.

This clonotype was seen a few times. The chain's CDR3 is CSGGTSASTDTQYF. Here the CDR3 DNA reads TGCAGCGGCGGAACTAGCGCAAGCACAGATACGCAGTATTTT. V gene TRBV29-1 combines with J gene TRBJ2-3, with TRBD2 matching over 7 bases. CDR1 and CDR2 (germline): SQVTM, ANQGSEA. V lost 7 bases, J lost 0 bases, and 7 bases stayed unmatched. This CDR3 is 14 amino acids long.

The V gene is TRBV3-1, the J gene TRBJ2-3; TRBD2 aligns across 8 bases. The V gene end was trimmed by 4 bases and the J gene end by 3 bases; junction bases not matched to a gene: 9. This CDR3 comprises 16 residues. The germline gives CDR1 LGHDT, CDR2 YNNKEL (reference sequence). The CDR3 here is CASSRDGTRGTDTQYF. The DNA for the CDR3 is TGTGCCAGCAGCCGGGACGGGACTAGAGGGACAGATACGCAGTATTTT.

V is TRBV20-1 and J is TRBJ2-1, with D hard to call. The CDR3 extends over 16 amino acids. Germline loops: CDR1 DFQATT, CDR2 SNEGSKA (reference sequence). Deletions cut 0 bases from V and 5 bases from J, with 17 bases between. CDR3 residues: CSARDLLRPRDNEQFF. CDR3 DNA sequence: TGCAGTGCTAGAGATCTGCTAAGGCCTAGAGACAATGAGCAGTTCTTC.

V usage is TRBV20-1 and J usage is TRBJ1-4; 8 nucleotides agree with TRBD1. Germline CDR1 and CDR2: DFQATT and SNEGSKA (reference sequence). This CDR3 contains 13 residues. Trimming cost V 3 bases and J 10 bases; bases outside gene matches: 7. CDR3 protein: CSASDRGERKLFF. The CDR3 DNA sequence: TGCAGTGCTAGTGACAGGGGTGAGAGAAAACTGTTTTTT.

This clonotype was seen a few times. CDR3 bases: TGTGCCAGCAGACAACTTGCCGGGACTAGCGGTCGCAATGAGCAGTTCTTC. It is translated as CASRQLAGTSGRNEQFF. The chain uses TRBV28 and TRBJ2-1; 11 positions match TRBD2. V gave up 6 bases and J gave up 6 bases; unmatched junction bases: 13. CDR1 MDHEN and CDR2 SYDVKM come from the germline V gene. The CDR3 has 17 amino acids. Supplemented by reference TRBV28 and TRBJ2-1, the full variable domain reads DVKVTQSSRYLVKRTGEKVFLECVQDMDHENMFWYRQDPGLGLRLIYFSYDVKMKEKGDIPEGYSVSREKKERFSLILESASTNQTSMYLCASRQLAGTSGRNEQFFGPGTRLTVL.

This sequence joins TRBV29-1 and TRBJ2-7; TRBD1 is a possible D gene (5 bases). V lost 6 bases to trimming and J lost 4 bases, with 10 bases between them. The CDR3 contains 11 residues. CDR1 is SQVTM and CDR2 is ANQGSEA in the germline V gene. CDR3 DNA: TGCAGCGTGGACAAAGGTTACGAGCAGTACTTC. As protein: CSVDKGYEQYF.

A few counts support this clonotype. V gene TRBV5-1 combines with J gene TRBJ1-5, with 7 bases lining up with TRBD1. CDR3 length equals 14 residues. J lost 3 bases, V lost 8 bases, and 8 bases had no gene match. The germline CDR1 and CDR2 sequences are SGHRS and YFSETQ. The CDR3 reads CASSQGNDNQPQHF. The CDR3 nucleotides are TGCGCCAGTTCACAGGGGAATGACAATCAGCCCCAGCATTTT.

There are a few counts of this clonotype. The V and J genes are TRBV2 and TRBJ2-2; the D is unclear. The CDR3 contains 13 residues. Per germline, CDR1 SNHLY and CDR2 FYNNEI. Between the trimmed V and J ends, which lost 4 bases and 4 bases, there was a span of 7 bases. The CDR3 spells CASSAWGTGELFF. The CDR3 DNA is TGTGCCAGCAGTGCATGGGGCACCGGGGAGCTGTTTTTT.

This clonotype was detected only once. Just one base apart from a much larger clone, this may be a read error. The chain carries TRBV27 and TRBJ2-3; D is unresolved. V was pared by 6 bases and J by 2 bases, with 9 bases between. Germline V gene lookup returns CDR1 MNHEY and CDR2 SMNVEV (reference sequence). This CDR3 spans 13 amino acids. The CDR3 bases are TGTGCCAGCAGCACCCGGAACACAGATACGCAGTATTTT. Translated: CASSTRNTDTQYF.

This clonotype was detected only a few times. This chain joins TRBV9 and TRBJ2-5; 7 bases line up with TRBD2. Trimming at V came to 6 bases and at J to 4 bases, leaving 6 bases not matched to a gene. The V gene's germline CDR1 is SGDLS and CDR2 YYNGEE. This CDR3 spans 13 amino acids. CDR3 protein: CASTREGPETQYF. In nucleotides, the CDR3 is TGTGCCAGCACCAGGGAGGGCCCAGAGACCCAGTACTTC.

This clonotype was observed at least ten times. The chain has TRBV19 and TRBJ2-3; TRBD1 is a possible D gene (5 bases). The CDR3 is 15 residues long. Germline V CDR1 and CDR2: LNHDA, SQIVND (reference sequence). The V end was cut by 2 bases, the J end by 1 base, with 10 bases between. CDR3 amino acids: CASSIRQGGTDTQYF. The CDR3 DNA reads TGTGCCAGTAGTATAAGGCAGGGCGGCACAGATACGCAGTATTTT.